The 4 T cell receptor beta chains below all came from one sample that was sequenced in a study of cytomegalovirus exposure and HLA in healthy donors. The study ran its PCR with 60 Vbeta and 13 Jbeta primers. Profiling relied on immunoSEQ multiplex PCR, and the TCRdb table lists in-frame clones only, not all of them. Its listing shows tens of thousands of clones. The sequencing input was PBMCs. Every receptor here comes from a woman aged 60-70 years in good health and CMV-seropositive.

The rearrangement joins TRBV5-1 to TRBJ1-2; 8 bases map to TRBD1. Germline CDR1 is SGHRS and CDR2 is YFSETQ. Trimming removed 4 bases from V and 6 bases from J; junction bases left unmatched: 5. The CDR3 runs 13 residues. CDR3 nucleotide sequence: TGCGCCAGCAGCACGGACAGGGCCGATGGCTACACCTTC. This sequence encodes CASSTDRADGYTF.

The DNA for the CDR3 is TGTGCCAGCAGCTCGGCCCGACAGCCGCTCTATGGCTACACCTTC. Amino acid sequence: CASSSARQPLYGYTF. This chain joins TRBV7-2 and TRBJ1-2, with TRBD1 as a possible D gene (5 bases). CDR1 and CDR2 from the germline V gene are SGHTA and FQGNSA. This CDR3 has 15 residues. The V gene lost 4 bases and the J gene lost 4 bases, with 16 bases spanning the gap.

This rearrangement joins TRBV28 to TRBJ1-2; 9 positions agree with TRBD1. Looked up from germline, CDR1 is MDHEN and CDR2 is SYDVKM. The CDR3 sequence is 15 residues long. Unmatched junction bases numbered 9, after V lost 4 bases and J lost 6 bases. The CDR3 nucleotides read TGTGCCAGCAGTTGGGGGAGGACAGGGGCTGATGGCTACACCTTC. Its translation: CASSWGRTGADGYTF.

The gene calls are TRBV18 and TRBJ1-4; perhaps TRBD1 as D (6 bases). CDR1 and CDR2 from the germline V gene are KGHSH and LQKENI. Trimming left V 1 base short and J 5 bases short, with 8 bases between. The CDR3 has 14 amino acids. The CDR3 protein is CASSPQGGNEKLFF. The CDR3 coding sequence is TGTGCCAGCTCACCACAGGGGGGGAATGAAAAACTGTTTTTT. Full variable domain (outside the CDR3, taken from reference TRBV18 and TRBJ1-4): NAGVMQNPRHLVRRRGQEARLRCSPMKGHSHVYWYRQLPEEGLKFMVYLQKENIIDESGMPKERFSAEFPKEGPSILRIQQVVRGDSAAYFCASSPQGGNEKLFFGSGTQLSVL.